This record covers a single T cell receptor (beta chain). The antigen is undetermined. The iaTreg subset was defined as HLA-DR+ Treg cells. Approximately 11-patient cohort: approximately eleven active juvenile idiopathic arthritis patients, 3 polyarticular, 8 oligoarticular. This entry belongs to a study of synovial regulatory T cells in juvenile arthritis. Data came from immunoSEQ multiplex PCR; TCRdb stores just in-frame clones and leaves some out. This table lists 8,500 to 10,000 clones. Overall study findings and caveats: Largely private between patients, iaTreg TCR repertoires showed partial overlap with synovial Teff and blood CPL repertoires. Inflammation-associated Treg cells in blood had less TCR diversity than the remaining blood Treg cells.

CDR3 length: 13 residues. The record lacks a DNA sequence. CDR1 SQVTM and CDR2 ANQGSEA come from the germline V gene. J is TRBJ1-3 and V is TRBV29-1; TCRdb gives TRBD1 as the D gene, but with no DNA this cannot be confirmed. This clonotype was sampled from a donor aged 2-30 years with juvenile idiopathic arthritis. Source material: Treg cells from blood. Sample subset: HLA-DR+ inflammation-associated blood Treg cells. The CDR3 is CSVVRAAGNTIYF.